A single T cell receptor beta chain is shown here with its context. No antigen is known for it. The junction departs from germline at one end; a sequencing error may be responsible. The sample originates from a study of radiation and T cells in renal cell carcinoma. Study in general: Nephrectomy followed 15 Gy stereotactic body radiation by 4 weeks. Study-wide results and caveats: From baseline, blood top tumor clonotypes peaked at 2 weeks post-radiation. Without pretreatment biopsies, baseline tumor clonotype presence was undetermined.

Method: immunoSEQ multiplex PCR; TCRdb's copy keeps in-frame clones and lacks some. The data show 120,000 or so clones, around 81% seen once. As for time point: blood 2 weeks post-SBRT. Noted treatment: 15 Gy SBRT to primary tumor, nephrectomy 4 weeks later. The tumor was a clear cell renal cell carcinoma. The CDR3 extends over 15 amino acids. Germline values: CDR1 SSHAT, CDR2 FNYEAQ (reference sequence). The sample was blood, taken from a patient whose treatment included radiotherapy and nephrectomy. The source of this sequence is a man aged 50 to 60 with renal cell carcinoma. The rearrangement uses TRBV7-7 and TRBJ2-2, with D hard to call. The CDR3 is CASSLALDEVGELFF. The CDR3 DNA follows: TGTGCTAGCAGCTTAGCATTAGACGAAGTCGGGGAGCTGTTTTTT.